This note documents a single TCR beta chain sequence. The table came from immunoSEQ multiplex PCR; TCRdb's copy has only in-frame clones and leaves some out. The sample holds 300,000 to 350,000 clones; roughly 90% are singletons and the top ten take around 4.2%. Germline values: CDR1 SGDLS, CDR2 YYNGEE. The CDR3 spans 14 residues. V gave up 0 bases and J gave up 4 bases, with 8 bases separating them. Participant reports of clinical history set cohort assignment. This sample is part of a study of blood T cell repertoires in COVID-19. Across the study: Samples representing acute and convalescent COVID-19 were sourced from the United States, Italy and Spain.

The sample taken for sequencing was PBMCs or T cells enriched from blood (not recorded which). The chain uses TRBV9 and TRBJ1-3; D not resolved. The source of this sequence is a woman aged 25-40 years who had been exposed to COVID-19. This CDR3 reads CASSVAGWGNTIYF. The CDR3 DNA reads as TGTGCCAGCAGCGTAGCAGGATGGGGAAACACCATATATTTT.